This T cell receptor (beta chain) was recovered during a study of blood T cell repertoires in COVID-19. The CDR3 loop spans 13 amino acids. The V end lost 0 bases, the J end lost 4 bases, and 7 bases lay between the germline ends. From germline, CDR1 is SGHDT and CDR2 YYEEEE. Profiled with immunoSEQ multiplex PCR; TCRdb holds only in-frame clones, not every one. This table has roughly 400,000 clones, 88% appearing once. Membership in each cohort depended on participant-reported clinical history. Sequenced material: PBMCs or T cells enriched from blood (not recorded which). This chain uses TRBV5-6 with TRBJ1-2; no clear D. This clonotype was obtained from a woman aged 40 to 50 with acute COVID-19. CDR3 amino acids: CASSLDPVYGYTF. CDR3 DNA: TGTGCCAGCAGCTTGGACCCAGTCTATGGCTACACCTTC.